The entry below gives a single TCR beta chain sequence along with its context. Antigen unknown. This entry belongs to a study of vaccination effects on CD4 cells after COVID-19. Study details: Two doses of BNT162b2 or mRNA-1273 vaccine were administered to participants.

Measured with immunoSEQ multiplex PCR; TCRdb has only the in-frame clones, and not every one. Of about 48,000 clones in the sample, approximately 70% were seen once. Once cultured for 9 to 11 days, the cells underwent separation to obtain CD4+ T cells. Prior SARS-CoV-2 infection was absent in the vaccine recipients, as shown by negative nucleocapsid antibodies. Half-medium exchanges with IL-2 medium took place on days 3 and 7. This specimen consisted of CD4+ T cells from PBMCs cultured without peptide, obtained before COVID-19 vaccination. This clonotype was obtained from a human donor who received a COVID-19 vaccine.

In DNA, the CDR3 is TGTGCCAGCAGTGAAGTAACAGTCCAAGAGACCCAGTACTTC. It translates to CASSEVTVQETQYF. The chain links TRBV6-1 to TRBJ2-5; D call uncertain. V lost 1 base, J lost 1 base, and 7 bases lay in between. Per germline, CDR1 MNHNS and CDR2 SASEGT. The length of the CDR3 is 14 residues.